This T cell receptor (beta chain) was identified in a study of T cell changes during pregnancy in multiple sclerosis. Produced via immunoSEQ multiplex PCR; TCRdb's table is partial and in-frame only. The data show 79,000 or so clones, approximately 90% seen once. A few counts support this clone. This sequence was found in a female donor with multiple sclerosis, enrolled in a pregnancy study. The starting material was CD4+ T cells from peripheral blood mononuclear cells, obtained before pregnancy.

CDR3 sequence reads: CSVVVGQNTEAFF. CDR3 coding DNA: TGCAGCGTTGTCGTGGGACAGAACACTGAAGCTTTCTTT. This sequence joins TRBV29-1 and TRBJ1-1; tentative D call: TRBD1 (6 bases). The V gene lost 4 bases and the J gene lost 1 base, with 10 bases spanning the gap. Germline V gene lookup returns CDR1 SQVTM and CDR2 ANQGSEA. The CDR3 sequence is 13 residues long.